This section outlines one T cell receptor beta chain sequence together with its context. Its cognate antigen is unknown. The data belong to a study of T cell responses to AZD1222 COVID-19 vaccine. Trimming cost V 6 bases and J 3 bases; bases outside gene matches: 2. CDR1 and CDR2 from the germline V gene are MNHEY and SVGEGT. The CDR3 consists of 15 residues. Study-level findings and limits: Following two doses of AZD1222, Spike-specific TCR breadth and depth rose.

Repertoires were generated with immunoSEQ multiplex PCR, while TCRdb's copy carries only in-frame clones and drops some. The sample includes 110,000 to 150,000 clones, more than 75% seen only once; the top ten take 3% to 3.5%. The sequencing here drew on peripheral blood, taken 28 days after the second AZD1222 dose. This TCR derives from an adult who received the AZD1222 COVID-19 vaccine. The chain links TRBV6-2 or TRBV6-3 to TRBJ2-2; 12 positions match TRBD2. The CDR3: CASSRLAGDTGELFF. The DNA of the CDR3 is TGTGCCAGCAGCAGACTAGCGGGGGACACCGGGGAGCTGTTTTTT.